This note documents a single T cell receptor (beta chain) sequence. As yet, its antigen is unknown. The data were obtained in a study of post-analysis software for immune sequencing data. General study findings and limits: The study found TRBV5-6, TRBV5-1 and TRBV20-1 among several TRBV segments more frequent in patients than controls. There was significantly lower normalized Chao1 diversity in multiple sclerosis patients than in controls.

CDR3 length: 13 residues. Germline loops: CDR1 MDHEN, CDR2 SYDVKM. Deletions cut 10 bases from V and 14 bases from J, with 24 bases between. TCR beta cDNA libraries had unique molecular identifiers. TCRdb reprocessed the PCR reads with MiXCR, giving one entry per CDR3 protein. The profile shows fewer than 850,000 distinct CDR3 sequences, less than 35% of them singletons. This TCR was sampled from a girl aged 5-17 years with multiple sclerosis. Sequencing was done on a sample of blood. The V gene is TRBV28, the J gene TRBJ2-1, with D perhaps matching TRBD2 (5 bases). CDR3 in amino acids: CATRTGGLVGEFF. Written as DNA, the CDR3 is TGTGCCACTCGTACCGGAGGTCTTGTTGGGGAGTTCTTC.